The table lists the clone carrying this TCR beta chain with a few counts. The target antigen is unknown. For TCRbeta, the library was prepared with unique molecular identifiers. From the PCR reads, TCRdb called clonotypes with MiXCR, one entry per CDR3 protein. The sample holds around 580,000 distinct CDR3 sequences, 25% to 30% seen once. The germline V and J ends were trimmed by 5 bases and 6 bases, with 17 bases remaining between them. Germline V CDR1 and CDR2: DFQATT, SNEGSKA (reference sequence). The length of the CDR3 is 14 residues. This sample is drawn from a study of T-cell reconstitution after alpha-beta-depleted transplantation in children. Overall study findings and caveats: Recipient T cells and thymic progenitors that survived were the source of the high TCRbeta diversity seen at day 60 in some patients. At one year after transplant, newly produced T cells mostly accounted for T-cell counts and diversity. Several hundred graft clones that had expanded were reportedly the source of alpha-beta T cells about two months after transplant.

The chain uses TRBV20-1 and TRBJ1-5; D may be TRBD1 (5 bases). The sample consisted of PBMCs, taken before TCRalphabeta/CD19-depleted stem cell transplant. The TCR sequence derives from a boy under three years old with Wiskott-Aldrich syndrome, due to receive a stem cell transplant. CDR3 protein: CSAGGNRGSQPQHF. In nucleotides, the CDR3 is TGCAGTGCTGGGGGAAACCGGGGCAGTCAGCCCCAGCATTTT.